This is a list of T cell receptor beta chains from one sample in a study of early T cells in non-severe SARS-CoV-2 infection. TCRdb analysed the 5' RACE reads with MiXCR anew, one entry per CDR3 protein. In the table there are tens of thousands of distinct CDR3 sequences, about 11% of which are singletons. The sequencing input was whole blood. The receptor set was obtained from an adult who was a healthcare worker with PCR-confirmed SARS-CoV-2 infection or an uninfected control (not recorded which). Each CDR3 is given without its conserved first and last residue. Fields, in order: CDR3 length, V gene, J gene, CDR3 protein.

12	TRBV12-3/TRBV12-4	TRBJ1-1	ASSVPRGSTEAF
10	TRBV29-1	TRBJ2-7	SAGQGAHEQY
13	TRBV2	TRBJ1-3	ASRRGQGRGNTIY
10	TRBV29-1	TRBJ2-3	SVRDGQDTQY
11	TRBV20-1	TRBJ2-1	SAAQTRGNEQF
13	TRBV4-1	TRBJ2-2	ASSQEGLITGELF
13	TRBV7-8	TRBJ1-5	ASSLGGPSNQPQH
10	TRBV6-5	TRBJ1-2	ASSPRQGGYT
10	TRBV20-1	TRBJ2-7	SARTSSLEQY
14	TRBV21-1	TRBJ2-7	ASSKKREAVWYEQY
11	TRBV20-1	TRBJ2-3	SARMASTDTQY
14	TRBV24-1	TRBJ2-7	ATSFHPGQVTSEQY
12	TRBV6-2/TRBV6-3	TRBJ2-7	ASSYSGPTYEQY
11	TRBV9	TRBJ2-1	ASSPSSYNEQF
11	TRBV5-1	TRBJ1-2	ASSPRQGQGYT
14	TRBV5-1	TRBJ2-7	ASSLISGSRSYEQY
13	TRBV10-2	TRBJ2-1	ASRRGLAGNNEQF
11	TRBV29-1	TRBJ1-1	SVEDDKNTEAF
14	TRBV30	TRBJ1-3	AWRAGSSGSGNTIY
13	TRBV2	TRBJ1-2	ASSEVAGVGYGYT
11	TRBV7-6	TRBJ1-2	ASSPSTDYGYT
13	TRBV20-1	TRBJ2-3	SAARSGSFADTQY
12	TRBV3-1	TRBJ2-7	ASSQEAVSYEQY
11	TRBV2	TRBJ2-2	ASKRTTTGELF
10	TRBV29-1	TRBJ2-2	SVFSGSGELF
11	TRBV20-1	TRBJ1-6	SASKGWDSPLH